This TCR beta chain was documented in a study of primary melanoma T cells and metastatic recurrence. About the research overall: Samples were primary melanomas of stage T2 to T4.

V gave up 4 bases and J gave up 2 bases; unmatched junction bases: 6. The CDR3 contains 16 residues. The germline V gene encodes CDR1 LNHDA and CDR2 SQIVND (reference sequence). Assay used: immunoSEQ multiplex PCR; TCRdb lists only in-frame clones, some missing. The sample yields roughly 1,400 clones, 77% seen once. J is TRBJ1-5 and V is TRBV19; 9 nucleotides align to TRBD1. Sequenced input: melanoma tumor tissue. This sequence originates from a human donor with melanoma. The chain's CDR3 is CASSTDRGRGNQPQHF. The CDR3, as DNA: TGTGCCAGTAGTACGGACAGGGGTAGAGGCAATCAGCCCCAGCATTTT.